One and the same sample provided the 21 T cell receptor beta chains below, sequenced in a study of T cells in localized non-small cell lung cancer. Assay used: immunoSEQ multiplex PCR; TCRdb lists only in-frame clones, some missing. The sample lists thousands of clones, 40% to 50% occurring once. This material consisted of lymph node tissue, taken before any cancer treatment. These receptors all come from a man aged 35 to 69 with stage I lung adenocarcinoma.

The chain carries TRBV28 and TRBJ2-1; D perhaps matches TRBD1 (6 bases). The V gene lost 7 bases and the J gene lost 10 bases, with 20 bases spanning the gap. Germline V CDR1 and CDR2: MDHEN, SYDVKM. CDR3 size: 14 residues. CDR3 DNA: TGTGCCAGCACCCCGTGGGCAGGGGCCAGGGAGCAGTTCTTC. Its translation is CASTPWAGAREQFF. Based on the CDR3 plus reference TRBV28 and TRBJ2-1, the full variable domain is DVKVTQSSRYLVKRTGEKVFLECVQDMDHENMFWYRQDPGLGLRLIYFSYDVKMKEKGDIPEGYSVSREKKERFSLILESASTNQTSMYLCASTPWAGAREQFFGPGTRLTVL.

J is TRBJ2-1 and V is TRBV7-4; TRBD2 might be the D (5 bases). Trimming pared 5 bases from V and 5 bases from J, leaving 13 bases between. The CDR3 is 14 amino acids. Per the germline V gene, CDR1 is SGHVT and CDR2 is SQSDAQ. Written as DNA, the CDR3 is TGTGCCAGCAGCCAAGTTTCCGGGGACAATGAGCAGTTCTTC. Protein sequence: CASSQVSGDNEQFF.

The CDR3 DNA is TGTGCCAGCACCAAGGACTTAGGTCGAGGAGGCTACACCTTC. Encoded protein: CASTKDLGRGGYTF. This chain uses TRBV28 with TRBJ1-2; D is unclear. Deletions cut 7 bases from V and 8 bases from J, with 20 bases between. Per the germline V gene, CDR1 is MDHEN and CDR2 is SYDVKM. The CDR3 runs to 14 residues.

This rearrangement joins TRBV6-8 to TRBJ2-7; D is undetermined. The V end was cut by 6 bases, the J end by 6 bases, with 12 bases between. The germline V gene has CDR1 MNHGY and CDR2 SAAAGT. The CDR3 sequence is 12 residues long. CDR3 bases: TGTGCCAGCAGCCCCAATCAAGGCGAGCAGTACTTC. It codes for CASSPNQGEQYF.

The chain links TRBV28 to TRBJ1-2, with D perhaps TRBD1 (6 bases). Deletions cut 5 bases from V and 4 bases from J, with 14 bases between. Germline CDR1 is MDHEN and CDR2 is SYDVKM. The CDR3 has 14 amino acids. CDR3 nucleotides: TGTGCCAGCAGTCCCAACAGGGACTCCTATGGCTACACCTTC. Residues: CASSPNRDSYGYTF.

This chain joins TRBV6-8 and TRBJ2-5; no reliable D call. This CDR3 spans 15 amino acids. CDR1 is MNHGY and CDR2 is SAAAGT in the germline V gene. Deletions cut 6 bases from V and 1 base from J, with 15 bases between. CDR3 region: CASREQPTFQETQYF. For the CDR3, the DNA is TGTGCCAGCAGAGAGCAACCGACGTTCCAAGAGACCCAGTACTTC.

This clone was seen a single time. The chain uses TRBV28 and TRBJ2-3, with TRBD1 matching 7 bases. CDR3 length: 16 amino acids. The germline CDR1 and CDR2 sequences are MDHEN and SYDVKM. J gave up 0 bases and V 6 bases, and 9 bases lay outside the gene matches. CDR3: CASRGRDSFSTDTQYF. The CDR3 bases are TGTGCCAGCAGGGGTCGGGACAGCTTTAGCACAGATACGCAGTATTTT. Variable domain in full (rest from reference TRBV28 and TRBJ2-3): DVKVTQSSRYLVKRTGEKVFLECVQDMDHENMFWYRQDPGLGLRLIYFSYDVKMKEKGDIPEGYSVSREKKERFSLILESASTNQTSMYLCASRGRDSFSTDTQYFGPGTRLTVL.

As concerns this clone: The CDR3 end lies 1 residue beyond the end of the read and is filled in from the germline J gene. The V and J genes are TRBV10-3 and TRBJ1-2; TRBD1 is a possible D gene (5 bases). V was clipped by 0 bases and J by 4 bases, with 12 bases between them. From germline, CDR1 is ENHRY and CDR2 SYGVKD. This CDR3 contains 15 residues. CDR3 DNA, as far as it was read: TGTGCCATCAGTGAGTCGACGGGACGGTCCTATGGCTACACC. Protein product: CAISESTGRSYGYT. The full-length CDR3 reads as CAISESTGRSYGYTF.

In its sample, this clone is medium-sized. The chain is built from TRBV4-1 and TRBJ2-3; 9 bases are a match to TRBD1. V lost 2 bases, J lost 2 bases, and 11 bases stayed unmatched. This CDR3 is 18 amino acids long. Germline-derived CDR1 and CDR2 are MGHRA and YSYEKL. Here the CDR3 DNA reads TGCGCCAGCAGCCAATTTACGACCGGGACAGGGTCCACAGATACGCAGTATTTT. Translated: CASSQFTTGTGSTDTQYF.

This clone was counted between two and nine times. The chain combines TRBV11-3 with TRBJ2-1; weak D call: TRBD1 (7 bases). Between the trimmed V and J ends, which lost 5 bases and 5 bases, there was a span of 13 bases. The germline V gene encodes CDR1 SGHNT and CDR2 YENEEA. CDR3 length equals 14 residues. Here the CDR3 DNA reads TGTGCCAGCAGCCCCAGGGGGGCCAACAATGAGCAGTTCTTC. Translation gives CASSPRGANNEQFF.

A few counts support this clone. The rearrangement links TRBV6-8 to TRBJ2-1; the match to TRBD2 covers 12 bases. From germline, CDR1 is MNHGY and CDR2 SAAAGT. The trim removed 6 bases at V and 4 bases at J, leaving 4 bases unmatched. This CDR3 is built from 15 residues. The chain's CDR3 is CASRRTSGMYNEQFF. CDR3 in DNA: TGTGCCAGCAGACGGACTAGCGGGATGTACAATGAGCAGTTCTTC.

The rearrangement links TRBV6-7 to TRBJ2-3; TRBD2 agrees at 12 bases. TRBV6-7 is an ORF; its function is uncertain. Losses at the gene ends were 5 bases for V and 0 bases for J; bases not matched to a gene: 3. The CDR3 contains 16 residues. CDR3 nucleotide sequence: TGTGCCAGCAGTGGAGGGACTAGCGGGAGCACAGATACGCAGTATTTT. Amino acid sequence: CASSGGTSGSTDTQYF.

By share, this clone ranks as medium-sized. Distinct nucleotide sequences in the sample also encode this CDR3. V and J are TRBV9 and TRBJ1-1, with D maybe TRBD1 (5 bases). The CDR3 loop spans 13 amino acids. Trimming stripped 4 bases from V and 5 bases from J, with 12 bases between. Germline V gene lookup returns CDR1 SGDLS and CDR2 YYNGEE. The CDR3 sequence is CASSRGDGTEAFF. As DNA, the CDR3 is TGTGCCAGCAGCCGAGGGGACGGGACTGAAGCTTTCTTT. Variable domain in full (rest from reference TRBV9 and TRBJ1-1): DSGVTQTPKHLITATGQRVTLRCSPRSGDLSVYWYQQSLDQGLQFLIQYYNGEERAKGNILERFSAQQFPDLHSELNLSSLELGDSALYFCASSRGDGTEAFFGQGTRLTVV.

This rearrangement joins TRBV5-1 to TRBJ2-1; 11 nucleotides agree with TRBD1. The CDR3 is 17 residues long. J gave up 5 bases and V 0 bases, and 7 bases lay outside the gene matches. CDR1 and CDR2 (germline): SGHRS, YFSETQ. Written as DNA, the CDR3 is TGCGCCAGCAGCTTGGACCCACCGGGACAGGGGGACAATGAGCAGTTCTTC. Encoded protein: CASSLDPPGQGDNEQFF.

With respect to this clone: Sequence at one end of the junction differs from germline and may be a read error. CDR3 residues: CAWNPGRILANYGYTF. The CDR3 DNA is TGTGCGTGGAATCCGGGACGGATCTTAGCTAACTATGGCTACACCTTC. The chain uses TRBV30 and TRBJ1-2; D perhaps matches TRBD1 (5 bases). The germline CDR1 and CDR2 sequences are GTSNPN and SVGIG (reference sequence). This CDR3 has 16 residues.

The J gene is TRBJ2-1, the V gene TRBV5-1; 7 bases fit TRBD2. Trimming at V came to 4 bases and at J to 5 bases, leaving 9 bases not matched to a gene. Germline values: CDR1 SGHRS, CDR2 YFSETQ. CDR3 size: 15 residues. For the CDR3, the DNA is TGCGCCAGCAGCGTCCTTAGCGGGTCGGACAATGAGCAGTTCTTC. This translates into CASSVLSGSDNEQFF.

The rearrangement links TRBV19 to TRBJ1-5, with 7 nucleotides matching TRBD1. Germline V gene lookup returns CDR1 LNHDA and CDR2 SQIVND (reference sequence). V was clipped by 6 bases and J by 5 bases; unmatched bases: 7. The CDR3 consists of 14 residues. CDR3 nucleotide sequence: TGTGCCAGTAGCACAGGGGAGGGCTATCAGCCCCAGCATTTT. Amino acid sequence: CASSTGEGYQPQHF.

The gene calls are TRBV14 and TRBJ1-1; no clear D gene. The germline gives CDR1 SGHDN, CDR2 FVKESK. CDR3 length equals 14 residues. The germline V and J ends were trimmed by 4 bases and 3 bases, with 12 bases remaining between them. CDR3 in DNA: TGTGCCAGCAGCCCCAAAGGATTGTACACTGAAGCTTTCTTT. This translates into CASSPKGLYTEAFF. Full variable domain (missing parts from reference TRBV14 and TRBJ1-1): EAGVTQFPSHSVIEKGQTVTLRCDPISGHDNLYWYRRVMGKEIKFLLHFVKESKQDESGMPNNRFLAERTGGTYSTLKVQPAELEDSGVYFCASSPKGLYTEAFFGQGTRLTVV.

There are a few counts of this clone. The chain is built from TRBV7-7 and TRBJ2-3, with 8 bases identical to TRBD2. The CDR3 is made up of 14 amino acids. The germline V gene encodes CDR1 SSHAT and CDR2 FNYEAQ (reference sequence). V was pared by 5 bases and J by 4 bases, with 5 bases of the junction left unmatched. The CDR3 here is CASSLRAGADTQYF. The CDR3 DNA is TGTGCCAGCAGCCTGAGAGCGGGGGCAGATACGCAGTATTTT.

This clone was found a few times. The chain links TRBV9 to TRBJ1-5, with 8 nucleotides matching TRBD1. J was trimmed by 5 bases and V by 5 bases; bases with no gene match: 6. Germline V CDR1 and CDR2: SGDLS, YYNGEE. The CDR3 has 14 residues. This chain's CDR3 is CASSSGTGYQPQHF. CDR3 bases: TGTGCCAGCAGTTCCGGGACAGGCTATCAGCCCCAGCATTTT.

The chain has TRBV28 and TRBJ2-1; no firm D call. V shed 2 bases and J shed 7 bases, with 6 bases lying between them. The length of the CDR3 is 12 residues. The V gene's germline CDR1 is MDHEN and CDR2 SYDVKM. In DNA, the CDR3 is TGTGCCAGCAGTTTACTCGTTAATGAGCAGTTCTTC. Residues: CASSLLVNEQFF.